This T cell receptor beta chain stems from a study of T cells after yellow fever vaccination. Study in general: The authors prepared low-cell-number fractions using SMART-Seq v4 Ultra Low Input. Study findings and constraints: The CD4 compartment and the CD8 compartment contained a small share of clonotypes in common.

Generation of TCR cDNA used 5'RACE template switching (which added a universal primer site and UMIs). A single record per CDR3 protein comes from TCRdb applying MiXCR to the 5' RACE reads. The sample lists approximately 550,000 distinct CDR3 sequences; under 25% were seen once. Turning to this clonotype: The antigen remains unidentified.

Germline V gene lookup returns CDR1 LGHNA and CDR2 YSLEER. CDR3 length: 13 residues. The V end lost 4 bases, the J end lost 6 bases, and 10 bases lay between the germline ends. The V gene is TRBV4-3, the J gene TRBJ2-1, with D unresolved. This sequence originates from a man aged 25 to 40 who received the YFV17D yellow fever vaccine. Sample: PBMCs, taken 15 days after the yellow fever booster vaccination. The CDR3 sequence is CASSPQVLNEQFF. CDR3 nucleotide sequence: TGCGCCAGCAGCCCTCAGGTGCTCAATGAGCAGTTCTTC.